This TCR beta chain was recovered during a study of blood T cell repertoires in COVID-19. Study-wide context: The study drew acute and convalescent COVID-19 samples from the United States, Italy and Spain.

This table comes from immunoSEQ multiplex PCR, and its TCRdb copy is limited to in-frame clones, with some not included. The sample holds about 180,000 clones, over 70% seen once. Recruits, aged about 18 to 95 years, lived in 20 to 30 US areas. The germline V gene encodes CDR1 KGHDR and CDR2 SFDVKD. V dropped 3 bases and J dropped 5 bases, with 15 bases sitting between them. This CDR3 contains 15 residues. Sequencing was performed on PBMCs or T cells enriched from blood (not recorded which). The clonotype comes from a man aged 60 to 69 who had been exposed to COVID-19. The chain uses TRBV24-1 and TRBJ1-2; the D gene is possibly TRBD1 (5 bases). This CDR3 reads CATSDDQGEWYGYTF. In DNA, the CDR3 is TGTGCCACCAGTGATGACCAGGGTGAGTGGTATGGCTACACCTTC.